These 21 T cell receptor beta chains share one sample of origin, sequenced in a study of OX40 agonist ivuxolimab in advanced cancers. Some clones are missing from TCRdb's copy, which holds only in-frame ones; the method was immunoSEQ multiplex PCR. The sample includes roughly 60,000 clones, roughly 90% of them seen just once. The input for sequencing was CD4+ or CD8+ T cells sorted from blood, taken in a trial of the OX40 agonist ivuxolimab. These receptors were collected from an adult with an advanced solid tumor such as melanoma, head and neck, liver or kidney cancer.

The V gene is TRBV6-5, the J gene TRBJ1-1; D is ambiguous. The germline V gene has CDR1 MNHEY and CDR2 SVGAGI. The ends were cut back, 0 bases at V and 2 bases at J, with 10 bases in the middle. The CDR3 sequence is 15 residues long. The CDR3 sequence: CASSYSIQPNTEAFF. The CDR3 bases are TGTGCCAGCAGTTACTCGATACAGCCCAACACTGAAGCTTTCTTT.

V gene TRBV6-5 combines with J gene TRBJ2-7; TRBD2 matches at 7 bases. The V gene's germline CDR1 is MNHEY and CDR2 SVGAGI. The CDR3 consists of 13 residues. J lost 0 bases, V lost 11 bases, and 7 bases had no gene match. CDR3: CAAGVSSSYEQYF. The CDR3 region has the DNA TGTGCCGCGGGGGTATCCTCCTCCTACGAGCAGTACTTC.

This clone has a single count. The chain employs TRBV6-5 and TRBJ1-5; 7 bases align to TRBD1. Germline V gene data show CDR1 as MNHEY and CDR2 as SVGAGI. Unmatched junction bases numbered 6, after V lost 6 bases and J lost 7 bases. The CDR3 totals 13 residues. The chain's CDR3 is CASRNRGGQPQHF. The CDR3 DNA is TGTGCCAGCAGGAACAGGGGAGGGCAGCCCCAGCATTTT.

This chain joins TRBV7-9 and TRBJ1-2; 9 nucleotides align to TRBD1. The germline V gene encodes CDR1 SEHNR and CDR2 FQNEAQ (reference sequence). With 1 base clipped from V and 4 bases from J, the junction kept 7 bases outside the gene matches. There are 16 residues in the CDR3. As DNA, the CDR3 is TGTGCCAGCAGCTTAGGTGGACAGGGGACTCTCTATGGCTACACCTTC. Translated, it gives CASSLGGQGTLYGYTF.

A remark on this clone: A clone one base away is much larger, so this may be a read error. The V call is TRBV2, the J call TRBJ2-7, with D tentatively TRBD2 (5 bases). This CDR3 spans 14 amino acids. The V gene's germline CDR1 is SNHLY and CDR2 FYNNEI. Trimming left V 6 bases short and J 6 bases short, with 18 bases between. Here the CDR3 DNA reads TGTGCCAGCAGAGTAGCGAGAGCGACCTTCGAGCAGTACTTC. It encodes CASRVARATFEQYF.

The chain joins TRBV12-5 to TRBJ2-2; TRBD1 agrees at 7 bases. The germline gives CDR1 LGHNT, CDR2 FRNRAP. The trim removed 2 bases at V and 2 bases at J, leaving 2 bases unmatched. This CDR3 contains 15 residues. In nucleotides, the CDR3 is TGTGCTAGTGGTTTGAGACAGGGCAACACCGGGGAGCTGTTTTTT. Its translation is CASGLRQGNTGELFF. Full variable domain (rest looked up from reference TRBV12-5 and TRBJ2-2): DARVTQTPRHKVTEMGQEVTMRCQPILGHNTVFWYRQTMMQGLELLAYFRNRAPLDDSGMPKDRFSAEMPDATLATLKIQPSEPRDSAVYFCASGLRQGNTGELFFGEGSRLTVL.

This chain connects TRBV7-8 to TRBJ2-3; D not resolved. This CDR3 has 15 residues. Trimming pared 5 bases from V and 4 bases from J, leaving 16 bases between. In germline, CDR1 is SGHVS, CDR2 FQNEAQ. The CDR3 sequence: CASSIDRALPDTQYF. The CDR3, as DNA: TGTGCCAGCAGCATAGACCGGGCCCTTCCAGATACGCAGTATTTT.

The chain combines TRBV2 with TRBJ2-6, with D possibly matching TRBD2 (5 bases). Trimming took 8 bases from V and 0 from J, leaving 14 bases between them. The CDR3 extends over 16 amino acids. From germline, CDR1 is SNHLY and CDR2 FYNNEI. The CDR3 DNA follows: TGTGCCAGCGCGGGCAGGATCACCTCTGGGGCCAACGTCCTGACTTTC. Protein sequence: CASAGRITSGANVLTF.

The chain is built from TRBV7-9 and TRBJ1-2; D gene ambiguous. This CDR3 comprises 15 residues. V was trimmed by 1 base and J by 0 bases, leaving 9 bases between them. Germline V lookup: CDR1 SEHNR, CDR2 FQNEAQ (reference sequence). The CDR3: CASSLGLEANYGYTF. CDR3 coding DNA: TGTGCCAGCAGCTTAGGCTTGGAAGCTAACTATGGCTACACCTTC.

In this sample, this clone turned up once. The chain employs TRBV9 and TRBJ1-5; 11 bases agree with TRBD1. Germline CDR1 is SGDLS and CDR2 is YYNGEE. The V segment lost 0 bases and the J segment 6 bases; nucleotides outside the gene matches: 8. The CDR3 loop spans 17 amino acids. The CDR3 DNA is TGTGCCAGCAGCGTAGGTCCCGGGACAGGGGGATCTCAGCCCCAGCATTTT. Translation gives CASSVGPGTGGSQPQHF.

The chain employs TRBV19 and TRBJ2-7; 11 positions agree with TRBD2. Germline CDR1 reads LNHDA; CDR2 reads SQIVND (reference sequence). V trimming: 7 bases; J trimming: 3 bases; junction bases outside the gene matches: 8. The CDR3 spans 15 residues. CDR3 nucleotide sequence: TGTGCCAGTAAGGGGGGTAGCGGGAGGGACTACGAGCAGTACTTC. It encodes CASKGGSGRDYEQYF. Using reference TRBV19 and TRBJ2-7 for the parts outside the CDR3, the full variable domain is DGGITQSPKYLFRKEGQNVTLSCEQNLNHDAMYWYRQDPGQGLRLIYYSQIVNDFQKGDIAEGYSVSREKKESFPLTVTSAQKNPTAFYLCASKGGSGRDYEQYFGPGTRLTVT.

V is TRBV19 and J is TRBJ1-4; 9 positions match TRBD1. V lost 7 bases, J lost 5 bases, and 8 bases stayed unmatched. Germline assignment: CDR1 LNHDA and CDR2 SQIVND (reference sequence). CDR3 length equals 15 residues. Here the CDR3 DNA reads TGTGCCAGTACCCAGGGACAGGGATCGAATGAAAAACTGTTTTTT. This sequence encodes CASTQGQGSNEKLFF.

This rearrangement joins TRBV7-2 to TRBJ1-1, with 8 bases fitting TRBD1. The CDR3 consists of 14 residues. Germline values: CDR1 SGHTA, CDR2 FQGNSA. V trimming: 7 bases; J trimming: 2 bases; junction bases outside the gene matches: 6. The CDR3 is CASTRQGINTEAFF. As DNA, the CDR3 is TGTGCCAGCACGAGACAGGGGATCAACACTGAAGCTTTCTTT.

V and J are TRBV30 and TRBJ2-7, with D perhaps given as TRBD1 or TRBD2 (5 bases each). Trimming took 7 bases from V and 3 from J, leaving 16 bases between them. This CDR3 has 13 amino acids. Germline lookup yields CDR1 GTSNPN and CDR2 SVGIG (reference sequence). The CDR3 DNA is TGTGCCTTCTCGAGGGGTGGGGGCTACGAGCAGTACTTC. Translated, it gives CAFSRGGGYEQYF.

DNA for the CDR3: TGTGCCAGCAGTTTGCAATACAGGGGGCAATCTGAAGCTTTCTTT. Translating gives CASSLQYRGQSEAFF. This chain joins TRBV2 and TRBJ1-1; 9 bases align to TRBD1. The trim removed 5 bases at V and 6 bases at J, leaving 10 bases unmatched. The length of the CDR3 is 15 residues. Germline CDR1 SNHLY, CDR2 FYNNEI.

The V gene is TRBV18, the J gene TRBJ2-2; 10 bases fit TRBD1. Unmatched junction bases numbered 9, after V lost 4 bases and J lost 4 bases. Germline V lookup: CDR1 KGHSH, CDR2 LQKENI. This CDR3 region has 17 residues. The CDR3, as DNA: TGTGCCAGCTCACTTGCCGGGACAGGGGTCCTCACCGGGGAGCTGTTTTTT. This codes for CASSLAGTGVLTGELFF.

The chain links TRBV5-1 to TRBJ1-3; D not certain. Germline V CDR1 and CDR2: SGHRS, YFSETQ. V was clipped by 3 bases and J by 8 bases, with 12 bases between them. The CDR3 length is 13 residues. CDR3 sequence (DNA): TGCGCCAGCAGCTCCGAAGGGCGTGACACCATATATTTT. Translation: CASSSEGRDTIYF.

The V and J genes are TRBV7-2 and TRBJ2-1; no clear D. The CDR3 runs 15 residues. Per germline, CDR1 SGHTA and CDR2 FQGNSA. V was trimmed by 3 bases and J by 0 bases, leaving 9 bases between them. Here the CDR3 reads CASSFLKSSYNEQFF. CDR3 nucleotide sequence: TGTGCCAGCAGCTTTTTAAAGAGCTCCTACAATGAGCAGTTCTTC.

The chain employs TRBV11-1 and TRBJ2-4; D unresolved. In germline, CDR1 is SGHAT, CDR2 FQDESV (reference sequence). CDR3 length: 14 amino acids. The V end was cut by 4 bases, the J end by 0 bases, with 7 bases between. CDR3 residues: CASSSHIAKNIQYF. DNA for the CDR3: TGTGCCAGCAGCTCGCATATAGCCAAAAACATTCAGTACTTC.

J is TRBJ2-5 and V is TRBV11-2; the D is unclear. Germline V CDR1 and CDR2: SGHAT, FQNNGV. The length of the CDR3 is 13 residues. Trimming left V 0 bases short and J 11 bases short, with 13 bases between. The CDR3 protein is CASSLDHVASQYF. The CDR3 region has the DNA TGTGCCAGCAGCTTAGATCACGTCGCTAGTCAGTACTTC.

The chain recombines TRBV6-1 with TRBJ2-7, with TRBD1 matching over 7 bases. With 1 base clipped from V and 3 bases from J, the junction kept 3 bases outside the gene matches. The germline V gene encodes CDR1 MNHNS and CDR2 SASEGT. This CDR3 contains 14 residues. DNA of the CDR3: TGTGCCAGCAGTGAAGGACAGGGAATCTACGAGCAGTACTTC. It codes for CASSEGQGIYEQYF.